The rows below give T cell receptor beta chains drawn from one sample of a study of blood T cell repertoires in COVID-19. Using immunoSEQ multiplex PCR, the repertoire was profiled, and TCRdb retains in-frame clones only, with some absent. The sample contains over 200,000 clones, roughly 90% of which appear only once. Material: peripheral blood. These receptor sequences come from a man in his forties or fifties with active or convalescent COVID-19. Each CDR3 is given with its conserved first and last residue. D genes are given only for firm matches. Rows give clone size only sometimes, using once, few, many, or a class for an expanded clone.

d_call: -
v_call: TRBV18
clone_size: -
cdr3_length: 14
j_call: TRBJ2-3
cdr3_nt: TGTGCCAGCTCACCAATACAGGCCACAGATACGCAGTATTTT
cdr3_aa: CASSPIQATDTQYF

d_call: -
v_call: TRBV5-6
clone_size: -
cdr3_length: 14
j_call: TRBJ1-1
cdr3_nt: TGTGCCAGCAGCGGGTGGACAGTGAACACTGAAGCTTTCTTT
cdr3_aa: CASSGWTVNTEAFF

d_call: TRBD2
v_call: TRBV27
clone_size: -
cdr3_length: 18
j_call: TRBJ2-7
cdr3_nt: TGTGCCAGCAGGCCAGCGGGACTAGCGGGGGCTAGCTCCTACGAGCAGTACTTC
cdr3_aa: CASRPAGLAGASSYEQYF

d_call: TRBD2
v_call: TRBV5-1
clone_size: -
cdr3_length: 16
j_call: TRBJ2-7
cdr3_nt: TGCGCCAGCAGCTCAGGTCTAGCGGGAGGCTTCTACGAGCAGTACTTC
cdr3_aa: CASSSGLAGGFYEQYF

d_call: TRBD1
v_call: TRBV5-1
clone_size: -
cdr3_length: 14
j_call: TRBJ2-7
cdr3_nt: TGCGCCAGCAGCTCTCCCGGGACAGCATACGAGCAGTACTTC
cdr3_aa: CASSSPGTAYEQYF

d_call: -
v_call: TRBV11-2
clone_size: -
cdr3_length: 16
j_call: TRBJ2-6
cdr3_nt: TGTGCCAGCAGCTTAGGGGGCGGACAGCGGTACAACGTCCTGACTTTC
cdr3_aa: CASSLGGGQRYNVLTF

d_call: -
v_call: TRBV6-5
clone_size: -
cdr3_length: 15
j_call: TRBJ1-4
cdr3_nt: TGTGCCAGCAGTTACTCGAGCGGGTACGGTGAAAAACTGTTTTTT
cdr3_aa: CASSYSSGYGEKLFF

d_call: TRBD2
v_call: TRBV5-6
clone_size: once
cdr3_length: 17
j_call: TRBJ2-3
cdr3_nt: TGTGCCAGCAGCTTGCCCACGGAGCGGGGGATTATAGATACGCAGTATTTT
cdr3_aa: CASSLPTERGIIDTQYF

d_call: -
v_call: TRBV14
clone_size: few
cdr3_length: 14
j_call: TRBJ2-7
cdr3_nt: TGTGCCAGCAGCCAGGGGGGTGGATCCTACGAGCAGTACTTC
cdr3_aa: CASSQGGGSYEQYF

d_call: -
v_call: TRBV7-9
clone_size: -
cdr3_length: 14
j_call: TRBJ2-1
cdr3_nt: TGTGCCAGCAGCTTACGCGGGGGCCCCGGGGAGCAGTTCTTC
cdr3_aa: CASSLRGGPGEQFF

d_call: -
v_call: TRBV10-3
clone_size: -
cdr3_length: 14
j_call: TRBJ2-2
cdr3_nt: TGTGCCATCAGTGAGACTAGTACCACCGGGGAGCTGTTTTTT
cdr3_aa: CAISETSTTGELFF

d_call: -
v_call: TRBV2
clone_size: -
cdr3_length: 13
j_call: TRBJ1-3
cdr3_nt: TGTGCCAGCAGACAGAACCCTGGAAACACCATATATTTT
cdr3_aa: CASRQNPGNTIYF

d_call: TRBD1
v_call: TRBV19
clone_size: -
cdr3_length: 14
j_call: TRBJ1-2
cdr3_nt: TGTGCCAGTAGTATATCGGGGACAGGTTATGGCTACACCTTC
cdr3_aa: CASSISGTGYGYTF

d_call: -
v_call: TRBV29-1
clone_size: -
cdr3_length: 14
j_call: TRBJ2-5
cdr3_nt: TGCAGCGTTGACGCCAGAGGGAGACAAGAGACCCAGTACTTC
cdr3_aa: CSVDARGRQETQYF

d_call: -
v_call: TRBV9
clone_size: -
cdr3_length: 15
j_call: TRBJ2-7
cdr3_nt: TGTGCCAGCAGCGTAGAAGGACAGAGCAACTACGAGCAGTACTTC
cdr3_aa: CASSVEGQSNYEQYF

d_call: TRBD1
v_call: TRBV5-1
clone_size: -
cdr3_length: 15
j_call: TRBJ2-1
cdr3_nt: TGCGCCAGCAGACCGACAGGGTCCCCCGGCAATGAGCAGTTCTTC
cdr3_aa: CASRPTGSPGNEQFF

d_call: TRBD1
v_call: TRBV18
clone_size: -
cdr3_length: 12
j_call: TRBJ1-2
cdr3_nt: TGTGCCAGCTCACTAGGACAGGGGATCTACACCTTC
cdr3_aa: CASSLGQGIYTF

d_call: TRBD1
v_call: TRBV6-5
clone_size: -
cdr3_length: 14
j_call: TRBJ1-1
cdr3_nt: TGTGCCAGCAGTTCCCCGACAGGGGGCTTTGAAGCTTTCTTT
cdr3_aa: CASSSPTGGFEAFF

d_call: -
v_call: TRBV5-4
clone_size: -
cdr3_length: 16
j_call: TRBJ2-3
cdr3_nt: TGTGCCAGCAGCTTGCGCGGGGTCGACCTCACAGATACGCAGTATTTT
cdr3_aa: CASSLRGVDLTDTQYF

d_call: -
v_call: TRBV6-5
clone_size: -
cdr3_length: 14
j_call: TRBJ1-2
cdr3_nt: TGTGCCAGCACCCGACACGGGAAGGCCTATGGCTACACCTTC
cdr3_aa: CASTRHGKAYGYTF

d_call: -
v_call: TRBV19
clone_size: -
cdr3_length: 15
j_call: TRBJ1-5
cdr3_nt: TGTGCCAGTAGTAATGGACAGACCGACAATCAGCCCCAGCATTTT
cdr3_aa: CASSNGQTDNQPQHF

d_call: TRBD2
v_call: TRBV30
clone_size: -
cdr3_length: 15
j_call: TRBJ2-5
cdr3_nt: TGTGCCTGGAGCTCGGCTAGCGGGTGGGGGGAGACCCAGTACTTC
cdr3_aa: CAWSSASGWGETQYF

d_call: -
v_call: TRBV4-1
clone_size: -
cdr3_length: 11
j_call: TRBJ1-2
cdr3_nt: TGCGCCAGCAGCCAAGGAACAGGCTACACCTTC
cdr3_aa: CASSQGTGYTF

d_call: TRBD1
v_call: TRBV29-1
clone_size: -
cdr3_length: 12
j_call: TRBJ1-2
cdr3_nt: TGCAGCGTTGATGGACAGGGTTATGGCTACACCTTC
cdr3_aa: CSVDGQGYGYTF

d_call: -
v_call: TRBV5-1
clone_size: -
cdr3_length: 13
j_call: TRBJ2-7
cdr3_nt: TGCGCCAGCCGGTCGGGACAAACCTACGAGCAGTACTTC
cdr3_aa: CASRSGQTYEQYF

d_call: -
v_call: TRBV5-1
clone_size: -
cdr3_length: 14
j_call: TRBJ2-1
cdr3_nt: TGCGCCAGCAGCCTTTCAGGGGGGCTGAATGAGCAGTTCTTC
cdr3_aa: CASSLSGGLNEQFF

d_call: TRBD2
v_call: TRBV30
clone_size: -
cdr3_length: 13
j_call: TRBJ2-5
cdr3_nt: TGTGCGCAGACTAGCGGGGGTGGGGAGACCCAGTACTTC
cdr3_aa: CAQTSGGGETQYF

d_call: TRBD2
v_call: TRBV15
clone_size: -
cdr3_length: 14
j_call: TRBJ2-7
cdr3_nt: TGTGCCACCAGCATTGGACTAGGCCCCTTTGAGCAGTACTTC
cdr3_aa: CATSIGLGPFEQYF

d_call: -
v_call: TRBV28
clone_size: many
cdr3_length: 15
j_call: TRBJ1-6
cdr3_nt: TGTGCCAGCCGACCTGGGACACTTGATAATTCACCCCTCCACTTT
cdr3_aa: CASRPGTLDNSPLHF

d_call: TRBD1
v_call: TRBV15
clone_size: -
cdr3_length: 14
j_call: TRBJ1-2
cdr3_nt: TGTGCCACCAGCAGAGCAGGGGGCAAAGTTGGCTACACCTTC
cdr3_aa: CATSRAGGKVGYTF

d_call: -
v_call: TRBV21-1
clone_size: -
cdr3_length: 19
j_call: TRBJ2-7
cdr3_nt: TGTGCCAGCAGCAAAAAATGGACCCTTCTACGAGGGAGACGCAACGAGCAGTACTTC
cdr3_aa: CASSKKWTLLRGRRNEQYF

d_call: TRBD1
v_call: TRBV6-6
clone_size: -
cdr3_length: 15
j_call: TRBJ1-5
cdr3_nt: TGTGCCAGCAGTTACCGAAACAGGGGGAGTCAGCCCCAGCATTTT
cdr3_aa: CASSYRNRGSQPQHF

d_call: -
v_call: TRBV7-7
clone_size: -
cdr3_length: 15
j_call: TRBJ2-5
cdr3_nt: TGTGCCAGCAGCTTAGGGGGGGGCAGGGAAGAGACCCAGTACTTC
cdr3_aa: CASSLGGGREETQYF

d_call: -
v_call: TRBV6-5
clone_size: -
cdr3_length: 11
j_call: TRBJ1-1
cdr3_nt: TGTGCCAGTGGGAGGAACACTGAAGCTTTCTTT
cdr3_aa: CASGRNTEAFF